The 17 T cell receptor beta chains reported below all come from one sample, sequenced in a study of CD8+ T cells in alopecia areata. Sequencing templates came from extracted RNA that was reverse transcribed into cDNA. Sequencing used immunoSEQ multiplex PCR; TCRdb keeps in-frame clones, though not all of them. The table shows 150,000 or so clones, with around 55% occurring only once. The specimen sequenced was CD4+ T cells sorted from blood. The receptors stem from a human donor in good health.

J is TRBJ1-1 and V is TRBV7-3; D is uncertain. In germline, CDR1 is SGHTA, CDR2 FQGTGA. CDR3 length equals 13 residues. The V gene lost 1 base and the J gene lost 0 bases, with 3 bases spanning the gap. For the CDR3, the DNA is TGTGCCAGCAGCTTAATCTTGAACACTGAAGCTTTCTTT. Translation: CASSLILNTEAFF.

The chain employs TRBV25-1 and TRBJ1-2; D unresolved. This CDR3 has 13 amino acids. CDR1 and CDR2 (germline): MGHDK, SYGVNS. With 8 bases removed from V and 4 bases from J, the gap between germline ends came to 14 bases. As DNA, the CDR3 is TGTGCCAGCGGCGGGGTAGGAATCTATGGCTACACCTTC. It yields the protein CASGGVGIYGYTF.

This clone was counted between two and nine times. V and J are TRBV7-9 and TRBJ2-1; a possible D gene is TRBD1 (7 bases). V was shortened by 4 bases and J by 1 base, with 17 bases between the two germline ends. The CDR3 has 17 amino acids. From germline, CDR1 is SEHNR and CDR2 FQNEAQ (reference sequence). CDR3 bases: TGTGCCAGCAGCTCCCCCACAGGGGAGGTTTCCTACAATGAGCAGTTCTTC. It translates to CASSSPTGEVSYNEQFF.

The V gene is TRBV15, the J gene TRBJ2-3; D is unresolved. This CDR3 contains 15 residues. V lost 5 bases and J lost 6, with 18 bases in between. Per germline, CDR1 LNHNV and CDR2 YYDKDF (reference sequence). CDR3 nucleotides: TGTGCCACCAGCCGACGCGAGGCGGATGGGGATACGCAGTATTTT. Translation: CATSRREADGDTQYF.

This clone was found a few times. The chain's CDR3 is CASSVRERTATDTQYF. The CDR3 DNA reads as TGTGCCAGCAGCGTAAGGGAGCGGACCGCCACAGATACGCAGTATTTT. The chain uses TRBV9 and TRBJ2-3; D is perhaps TRBD2 (5 bases). CDR1 SGDLS and CDR2 YYNGEE come from the germline V gene. The ends were cut back, 1 base at V and 2 bases at J, with 14 bases in the middle. The length of the CDR3 is 16 residues.

This sequence joins TRBV13 and TRBJ2-7, with 8 bases identical to TRBD2. Germline V lookup: CDR1 PRHDT, CDR2 FYEKMQ (reference sequence). The CDR3 runs to 14 residues. With V trimmed by 6 bases and J by 3 bases, 7 bases remained unmatched. The CDR3 loop is CASRPAGASYEQYF. CDR3 DNA sequence: TGTGCCAGCAGGCCAGCGGGAGCAAGCTACGAGCAGTACTTC.

This chain joins TRBV19 and TRBJ1-5; 8 bases fit TRBD1. Germline V CDR1 and CDR2: LNHDA, SQIVND (reference sequence). Germline trimming cut 6 bases from V and 1 base from J; bases unmatched to any gene: 14. The CDR3 is 18 amino acids. CDR3 in DNA: TGTGCCAGTAGCATTCCGTCGGGGGACAGGAGGAGCAATCAGCCCCAGCATTTT. It yields the protein CASSIPSGDRRSNQPQHF.

This clone was recorded a few times. The chain carries TRBV2 and TRBJ2-1; D possibly matches TRBD1 or TRBD2 (5 bases each). V lost 6 bases and J 5 bases, leaving 17 bases between the germline ends. Looked up from germline, CDR1 is SNHLY and CDR2 is FYNNEI. There are 15 residues in the CDR3. The CDR3, as DNA: TGTGCCAGCAGACTCCGGGACCACTTACACAATGAGCAGTTCTTC. This gives the protein CASRLRDHLHNEQFF.

V usage is TRBV11-2 and J usage is TRBJ1-2; D ambiguous. The germline V gene has CDR1 SGHAT and CDR2 FQNNGV. V dropped 2 bases and J dropped 3 bases, with 7 bases sitting between them. This CDR3 is built from 13 residues. The CDR3 DNA sequence: TGTGCCAGCAGCTTATCAGGAGACTATGGCTACACCTTC. Translating gives CASSLSGDYGYTF.

This chain joins TRBV25-1 and TRBJ1-5, with D possibly matching TRBD1 (6 bases). V lost 5 bases and J lost 1, with 12 bases in between. The germline gives CDR1 MGHDK, CDR2 SYGVNS. The CDR3 has 15 residues. The CDR3 region has the DNA TGTGCCAGCAGTCCTCCGGGGGGCAGCAATCAGCCCCAGCATTTT. Translating it yields CASSPPGGSNQPQHF.

The rearrangement joins TRBV27 to TRBJ1-4; D is possibly TRBD1 (6 bases). Trimming took 5 bases from V and 8 from J, leaving 18 bases between them. CDR1 is MNHEY and CDR2 is SMNVEV in the germline V gene (reference sequence). The CDR3 contains 15 residues. As DNA, the CDR3 is TGTGCCAGCAGTGCAACAGGGCCCCGTGGGGAAAAACTGTTTTTT. Translating it yields CASSATGPRGEKLFF.

The chain employs TRBV29-1 and TRBJ1-1; D ambiguous. Germline-derived CDR1 and CDR2 are SQVTM and ANQGSEA. CDR3 size: 11 residues. V dropped 4 bases and J dropped 2 bases, with 5 bases sitting between them. CDR3: CSVGINTEAFF. CDR3 in DNA: TGCAGCGTTGGTATCAACACTGAAGCTTTCTTT.

The chain combines TRBV30 with TRBJ2-1; D is undetermined. The CDR3 totals 13 residues. Trimming cost V 4 bases and J 4 bases, with 11 bases left between them. The germline V gene has CDR1 GTSNPN and CDR2 SVGIG (reference sequence). The CDR3 DNA is TGTGCCTGGAATATGGGGTCGTACAATGAGCAGTTCTTC. This gives the protein CAWNMGSYNEQFF. The entire variable domain, with the rest obtained from reference TRBV30 and TRBJ2-1, is as follows: SQTIHQWPATLVQPVGSPLSLECTVEGTSNPNLYWYRQAAGRGLQLLFYSVGIGQISSEVPQNLSASRPQDRQFILSSKKLLLSDSGFYLCAWNMGSYNEQFFGPGTRLTVL.

This clone showed up just a few times. CDR3 coding DNA: TGCAGTGCTACCCCGCAAGAGACCCAGTACTTC. Its translation is CSATPQETQYF. The chain recombines TRBV20-1 with TRBJ2-5; D not resolved. Germline V gene sequence: CDR1 DFQATT, CDR2 SNEGSKA (reference sequence). CDR3 size: 11 residues. V lost 4 bases to trimming and J lost 2 bases, with 5 bases between them.

The V call is TRBV29-1, the J call TRBJ1-4; a possible D gene is TRBD1 (5 bases). The germline V gene has CDR1 SQVTM and CDR2 ANQGSEA. Between the trimmed V and J ends, which lost 1 base and 7 bases, there was a span of 7 bases. This CDR3 region has 12 residues. This CDR3 reads CSVEGDAEKLFF. Written as DNA, the CDR3 is TGCAGCGTTGAAGGGGACGCTGAAAAACTGTTTTTT. Full variable domain (missing parts from reference TRBV29-1 and TRBJ1-4): SAVISQKPSRDICQRGTSLTIQCQVDSQVTMMFWYRQQPGQSLTLIATANQGSEATYESGFVIDKFPISRPNLTFSTLTVSNMSPEDSSIYLCSVEGDAEKLFFGSGTQLSVL.

This chain uses TRBV29-1 with TRBJ2-1; D remains ambiguous. Germline-derived CDR1 and CDR2 are SQVTM and ANQGSEA. This CDR3 is 12 amino acids long. V lost 3 bases and J 8 bases, leaving 11 bases between the germline ends. The CDR3 nucleotides are TGCAGCGTTGAGAGCCTCAGCCATGAGCAGTTCTTC. It specifies CSVESLSHEQFF.

V usage is TRBV30 and J usage is TRBJ2-3; D not certain. Looked up from germline, CDR1 is GTSNPN and CDR2 is SVGIG (reference sequence). This CDR3 comprises 13 residues. V lost 0 bases and J 2 bases, leaving 6 bases between the germline ends. The CDR3: CAWSVYFTDTQYF. DNA of the CDR3: TGTGCCTGGAGTGTCTATTTCACAGATACGCAGTATTTT.